In this sample, the clone carrying this T cell receptor (beta chain) turned up many times. These data come from a study of blood T cells in healthy people across ages. Using a J-beta primer mix together with a sample-barcoded 5' primer, a second PCR was run for about 7 to 12 cycles. TCRdb itself ran the 5' RACE reads through MiXCR, one entry per CDR3 protein. The sample includes approximately 900,000 distinct CDR3 sequences, under 35% of them seen just once. After removal of 4 bases from V and 5 bases from J, the junction contained 11 bases not matched to a gene. The CDR3 runs to 16 residues. Per germline, CDR1 MNHNY and CDR2 SVGAGI (reference sequence). These records were also assigned to another study, of T cells of mothers and their children. That report adds: Donation involved a few healthy Caucasian mothers and the six children that they had. Whether pairs are related or unrelated, thymic selection shapes their TCR recombination output in much the same way.

The sequenced sample consisted of blood. The origin of this receptor is a woman aged 40 to 50 in good health. V is TRBV6-6 and J is TRBJ1-1; 9 positions match TRBD1. The CDR3 protein is CASSSRPVTGGTEAFF. The CDR3 nucleotides read TGTGCCAGCAGTTCCCGCCCCGTGACAGGGGGAACTGAAGCTTTCTTT.